Below, 10 T cell receptor beta chains from the same sample are listed, as sequenced in a study of blood T cell repertoires in COVID-19 (TCRdb year 2020). Library preparation employed the immunoSEQ multiplex PCR assay. TCRdb stores this immuneACCESS table with in-frame sequences only. Part of the clones is absent; in the studies checked, under half of the shortfall reflects unresolved V genes, and no reason is known for the rest. Present in this sample are about 39,000 clones, about 75% of which were seen just once. Jointly, the top ten make up approximately 9% of the sample. The sequencing input was peripheral blood. The receptors come from a man between 65 and 85 years old with active or convalescent COVID-19.

The table lists this clone with a few counts. The CDR3 protein is CASSQGQGDYNEQFF. CDR3 bases: TGTGCCAGCAGCCAAGGCCAGGGGGATTACAATGAGCAGTTCTTC. The chain carries TRBV14 and TRBJ2-1, with TRBD1 matching over 7 bases. Losses at the gene ends were 1 base for V and 4 bases for J; bases not matched to a gene: 4. Germline values: CDR1 SGHDN, CDR2 FVKESK. This CDR3 has 15 amino acids.

The rearrangement links TRBV28 to TRBJ2-5; the match to TRBD2 covers 7 bases. The CDR3 consists of 15 residues. Unmatched junction bases numbered 9, after V lost 6 bases and J lost 2 bases. The germline CDR1 and CDR2 sequences are MDHEN and SYDVKM. CDR3 loop: CASRSLGGGQETQYF. The CDR3 region has the DNA TGTGCCAGCAGATCCCTCGGCGGGGGACAAGAGACCCAGTACTTC.

The gene calls are TRBV12-3 or TRBV12-4 and TRBJ1-5, with 7 positions matching TRBD1. The CDR3 length is 13 residues. Losses at the gene ends were 6 bases for V and 3 bases for J; bases not matched to a gene: 2. This chain's CDR3 is CASRGQPNQPQHF. In DNA form, the CDR3 reads TGTGCCAGCAGGGGACAGCCCAATCAGCCCCAGCATTTT.

This rearrangement joins TRBV7-9 to TRBJ2-5; D unresolved. Germline V lookup: CDR1 SEHNR, CDR2 FQNEAQ (reference sequence). V dropped 1 base and J dropped 3 bases, with 9 bases sitting between them. The CDR3 runs 14 residues. CDR3 coding DNA: TGTGCCAGCAGCTTAGACTCGGCGGAAGAGACCCAGTACTTC. Protein sequence: CASSLDSAEETQYF.

This chain joins TRBV3-1 (or the pseudogene TRBV3-2) and TRBJ1-2; 9 bases are shared with TRBD1. Germline V gene lookup returns CDR1 LGHDT and CDR2 YNNKEL (reference sequence). The CDR3 spans 14 residues. V lost 2 bases, J lost 4 bases, and 2 bases stayed unmatched. The CDR3 here is CASSQMTGGYGYTF. Here the CDR3 DNA reads TGTGCCAGCAGCCAAATGACAGGGGGCTATGGCTACACCTTC.

The chain combines TRBV5-1 with TRBJ2-5; TRBD2 matches 8 bases. The junction had 2 bases not matched to a gene; V was cut back by 0 bases and J by 1 base. The CDR3 is made up of 15 amino acids. Germline assignment: CDR1 SGHRS and CDR2 YFSETQ. The CDR3 loop reads CASSLALAGQETQYF. The CDR3 DNA follows: TGCGCCAGCAGCTTGGCCCTAGCGGGCCAAGAGACCCAGTACTTC.

This sequence joins TRBV27 and TRBJ2-1; 7 bases agree with TRBD2. The CDR3 is 15 amino acids. J lost 2 bases, V lost 1 base, and 2 bases had no gene match. Germline V gene data show CDR1 as MNHEY and CDR2 as SMNVEV (reference sequence). CDR3 DNA sequence: TGTGCCAGCAGTTTATTAGCGGGTACCTACAATGAGCAGTTCTTC. Amino acid sequence: CASSLLAGTYNEQFF.

V gene TRBV29-1 combines with J gene TRBJ2-1; 7 nucleotides agree with TRBD1. The CDR3 covers 12 residues. The ends lost 5 bases at V and 4 bases at J; junction bases unmatched: 2. The germline CDR1 and CDR2 sequences are SQVTM and ANQGSEA. The CDR3 nucleotides are TGCAGCGTTTCAGGGGGATACAATGAGCAGTTCTTC. Protein: CSVSGGYNEQFF.

The chain combines TRBV10-3 with TRBJ1-1; 9 bases agree with TRBD1. Trimming took 11 bases from V and 4 from J; bases not matched to a gene: 5. Germline lookup yields CDR1 ENHRY and CDR2 SYGVKD. The CDR3 runs to 12 residues. The CDR3 region has the DNA TGTGCCTCCGGGACAGGGAGCACTGAAGCTTTCTTT. Translation gives CASGTGSTEAFF.

This sequence joins TRBV29-1 and TRBJ2-5; D perhaps matches TRBD2 (6 bases). V dropped 7 bases and J dropped 4 bases, with 19 bases sitting between them. The V gene's germline CDR1 is SQVTM and CDR2 ANQGSEA. The CDR3 has 14 amino acids. The CDR3 here is CSAGLSSSGETQYF. DNA of the CDR3: TGCAGCGCTGGACTAAGTTCTAGTGGAGAGACCCAGTACTTC.